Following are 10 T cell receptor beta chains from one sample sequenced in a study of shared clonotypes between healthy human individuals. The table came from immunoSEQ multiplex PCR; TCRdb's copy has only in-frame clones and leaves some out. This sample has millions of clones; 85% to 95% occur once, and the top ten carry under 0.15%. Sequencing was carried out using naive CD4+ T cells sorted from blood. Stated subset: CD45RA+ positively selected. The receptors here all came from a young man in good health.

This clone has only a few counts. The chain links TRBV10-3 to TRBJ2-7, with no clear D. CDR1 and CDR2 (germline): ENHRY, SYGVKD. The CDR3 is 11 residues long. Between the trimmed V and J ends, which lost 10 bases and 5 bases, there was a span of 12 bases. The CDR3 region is CATQRQNEQYF. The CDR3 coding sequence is TGTGCCACGCAAAGGCAGAACGAGCAGTACTTC.

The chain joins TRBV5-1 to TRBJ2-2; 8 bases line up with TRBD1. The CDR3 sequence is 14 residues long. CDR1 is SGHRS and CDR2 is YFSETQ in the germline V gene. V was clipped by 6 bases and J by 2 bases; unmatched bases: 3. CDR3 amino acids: CASTTGANTGELFF. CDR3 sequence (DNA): TGCGCCAGCACGACAGGGGCTAACACCGGGGAGCTGTTTTTT.

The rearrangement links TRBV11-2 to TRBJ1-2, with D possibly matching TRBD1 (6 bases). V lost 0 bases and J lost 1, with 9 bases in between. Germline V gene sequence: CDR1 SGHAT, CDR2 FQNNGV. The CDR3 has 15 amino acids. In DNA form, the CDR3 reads TGTGCCAGCAGCTTAGAAACAGGGTATAACTATGGCTACACCTTC. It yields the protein CASSLETGYNYGYTF.

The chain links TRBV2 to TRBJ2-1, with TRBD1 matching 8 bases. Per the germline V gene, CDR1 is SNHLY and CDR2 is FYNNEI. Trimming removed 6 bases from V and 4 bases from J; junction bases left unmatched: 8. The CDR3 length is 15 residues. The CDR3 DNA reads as TGTGCCAGCAGAGGGGACAGGACCTCTTACAATGAGCAGTTCTTC. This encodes CASRGDRTSYNEQFF.

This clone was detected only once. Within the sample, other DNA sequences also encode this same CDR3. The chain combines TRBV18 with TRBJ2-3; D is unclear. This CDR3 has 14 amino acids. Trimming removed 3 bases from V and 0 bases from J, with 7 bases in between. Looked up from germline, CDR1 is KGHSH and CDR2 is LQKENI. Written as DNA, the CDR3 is TGTGCCAGCTCACCGATCGACAGCACAGATACGCAGTATTTT. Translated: CASSPIDSTDTQYF.

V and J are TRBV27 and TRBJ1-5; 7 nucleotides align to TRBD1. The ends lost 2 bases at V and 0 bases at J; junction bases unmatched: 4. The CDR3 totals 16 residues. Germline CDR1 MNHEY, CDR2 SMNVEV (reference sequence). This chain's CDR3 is CASSLAGGISNQPQHF. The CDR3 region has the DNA TGTGCCAGCAGTTTAGCAGGGGGTATTAGCAATCAGCCCCAGCATTTT.

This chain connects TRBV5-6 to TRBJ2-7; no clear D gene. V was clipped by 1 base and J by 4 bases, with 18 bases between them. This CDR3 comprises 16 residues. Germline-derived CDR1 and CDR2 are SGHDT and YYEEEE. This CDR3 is CASSLLPRSTLYEQYF. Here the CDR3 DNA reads TGTGCCAGCAGCTTGTTGCCTAGGTCCACCCTGTACGAGCAGTACTTC.

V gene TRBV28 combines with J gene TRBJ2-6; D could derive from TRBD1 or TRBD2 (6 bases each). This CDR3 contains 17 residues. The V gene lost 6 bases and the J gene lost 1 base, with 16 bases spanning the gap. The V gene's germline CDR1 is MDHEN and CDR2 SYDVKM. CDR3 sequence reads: CASSYGGAGSGANVLTF. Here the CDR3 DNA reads TGTGCCAGCAGCTACGGGGGCGCGGGTTCTGGGGCCAACGTCCTGACTTTC.

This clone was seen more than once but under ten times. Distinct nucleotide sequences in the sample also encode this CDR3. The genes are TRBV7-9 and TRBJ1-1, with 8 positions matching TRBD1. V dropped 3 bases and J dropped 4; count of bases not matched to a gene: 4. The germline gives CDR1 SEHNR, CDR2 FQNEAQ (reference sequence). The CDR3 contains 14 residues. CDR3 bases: TGTGCCAGCAGCTTTACAGGGGGTGGCACTGAAGCTTTCTTT. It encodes CASSFTGGGTEAFF. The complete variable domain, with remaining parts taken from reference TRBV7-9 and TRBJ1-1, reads DTGVSQNPRHKITKRGQNVTFRCDPISEHNRLYWYRQTLGQGPEFLTYFQNEAQLEKSRLLSDRFSAERPKGSFSTLEIQRTEQGDSAMYLCASSFTGGGTEAFFGQGTRLTVV.

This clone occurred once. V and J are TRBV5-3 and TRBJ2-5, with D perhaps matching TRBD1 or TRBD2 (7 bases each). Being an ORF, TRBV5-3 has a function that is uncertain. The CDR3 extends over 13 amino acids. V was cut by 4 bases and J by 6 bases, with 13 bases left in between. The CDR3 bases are TGTGCCAGAAGCAACAGGGGAGGGAAGACCCAGTACTTC. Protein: CARSNRGGKTQYF.